What follows is one T cell receptor beta chain and its context. These data originate in a study of regulatory and conventional T cells in RAG deficiency. Assay: immunoSEQ multiplex PCR; the TCRdb copy retains only in-frame clones and omits some. The data show about 34,000 clones, about 75% seen once. The sorted conventional CD4+ T cells were CD25-low and CD127-high, with genomic DNA sequenced. CDR1 and CDR2 (germline): MNHEY, SMNVEV (reference sequence). Trimming removed 8 bases at V and 2 bases at J, with 12 bases between. There are 13 residues in the CDR3. Separately, the same data were catalogued under a study of regulatory T cells. That source adds: The primer mix had 52 TRBV and 13 TRBJ primers.

The material sequenced was CD4+ effector T cells sorted from blood. J is TRBJ1-1 and V is TRBV27; D is unresolved. The source of this sequence is a human donor in good health. The CDR3 DNA reads as TGTGCCAGCGCCCTGTGGGAAAACACTGAAGCTTTCTTT. As protein: CASALWENTEAFF.